This T cell receptor beta chain was identified in a study of T cells in Graves' hyperthyroidism and ophthalmopathy. Study overall: Specimen type is peripheral blood, collected at initial diagnosis prior to any treatment. Study conclusions and caveats: Most thyroid clonotypes with frequency above 0.001 were detected in blood. Ophthalmopathy prediction by the model preceded onset by a median roughly 6 months.

This clonotype was seen a handful of times. As yet, its antigen is unknown. Using RNA transcripts as the source, TCR beta CDR3 regions were amplified. Researchers ran a first-round RT-PCR on the TCR CDR3 using the HTBI primer set. TCRdb reprocessed the multiplex PCR reads with MiXCR, giving one entry per CDR3 protein. The sample has 500,000 or so distinct CDR3 sequences; 15% to 20% are singletons. Germline trimming cut 4 bases from V and 6 bases from J; bases unmatched to any gene: 6. The CDR3 totals 15 residues. In germline, CDR1 is SGHRS, CDR2 YFSETQ. This sample holds PBMCs from less than 11 ml fresh peripheral blood.

Sequenced material: blood. The chain joins TRBV5-1 to TRBJ1-5; 11 bases agree with TRBD1. The receptor comes from a woman under 30 with Graves' ophthalmopathy. The CDR3 DNA follows: TGCGCCAGCAGCCTCGGACAGGGGGCGACTCAGCCCCAGCATTTT. It specifies CASSLGQGATQPQHF.